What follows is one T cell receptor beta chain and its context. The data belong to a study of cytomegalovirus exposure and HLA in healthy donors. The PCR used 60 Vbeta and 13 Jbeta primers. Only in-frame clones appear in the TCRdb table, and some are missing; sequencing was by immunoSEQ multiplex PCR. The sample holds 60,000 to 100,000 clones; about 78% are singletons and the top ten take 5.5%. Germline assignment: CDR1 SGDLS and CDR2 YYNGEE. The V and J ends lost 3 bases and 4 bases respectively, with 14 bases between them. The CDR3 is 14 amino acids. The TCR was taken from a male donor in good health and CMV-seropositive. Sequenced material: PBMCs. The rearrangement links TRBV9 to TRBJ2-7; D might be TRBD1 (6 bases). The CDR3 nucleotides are TGTGCCAGCAGCGCGGGGCAGGGGATGTACGAGCAGTACTTC. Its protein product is CASSAGQGMYEQYF.